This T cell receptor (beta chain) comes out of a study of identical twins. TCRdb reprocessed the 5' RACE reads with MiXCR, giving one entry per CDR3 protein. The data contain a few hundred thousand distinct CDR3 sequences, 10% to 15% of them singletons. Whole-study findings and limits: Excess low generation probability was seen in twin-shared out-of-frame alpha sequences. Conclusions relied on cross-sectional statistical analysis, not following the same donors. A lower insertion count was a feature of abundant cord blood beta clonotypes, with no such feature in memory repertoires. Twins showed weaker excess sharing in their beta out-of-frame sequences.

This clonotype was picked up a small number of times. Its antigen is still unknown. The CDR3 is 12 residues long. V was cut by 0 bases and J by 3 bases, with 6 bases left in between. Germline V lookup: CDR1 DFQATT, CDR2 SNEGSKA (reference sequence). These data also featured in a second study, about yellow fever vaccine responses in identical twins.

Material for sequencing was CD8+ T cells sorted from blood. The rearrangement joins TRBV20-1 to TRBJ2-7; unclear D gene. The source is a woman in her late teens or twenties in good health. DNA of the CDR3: TGCAGTGCTAGAGACGAGGTCTACGAGCAGTACGTC. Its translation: CSARDEVYEQYV.